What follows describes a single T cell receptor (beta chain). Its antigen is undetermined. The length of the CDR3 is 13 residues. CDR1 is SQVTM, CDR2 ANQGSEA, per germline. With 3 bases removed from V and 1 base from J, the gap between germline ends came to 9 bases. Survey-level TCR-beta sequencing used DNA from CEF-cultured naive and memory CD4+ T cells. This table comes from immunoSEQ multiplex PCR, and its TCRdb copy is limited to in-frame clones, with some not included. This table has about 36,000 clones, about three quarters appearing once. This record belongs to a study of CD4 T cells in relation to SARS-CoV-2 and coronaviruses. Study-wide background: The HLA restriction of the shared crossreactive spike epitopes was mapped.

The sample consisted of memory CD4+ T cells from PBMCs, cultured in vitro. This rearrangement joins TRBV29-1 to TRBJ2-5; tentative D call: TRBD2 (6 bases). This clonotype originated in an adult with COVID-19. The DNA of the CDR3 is TGCAGCGTTGAGTGGAGGGCCCAAGAGACCCAGTACTTC. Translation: CSVEWRAQETQYF.